Sequencing of this TCR beta chain was carried out in a study of shared clonotypes between healthy human individuals. Overall study results and limits: It was observed that roughly 5% of naive CD4 clonotypes were shared across several donors.

About this clone: Its antigen is unidentified.

Only in-frame clones appear in the TCRdb table, and some are missing; sequencing was by immunoSEQ multiplex PCR. The table has roughly 850,000 clones, about 97% seen once; the top ten hold about 0.21%. CD8 cells regarded as naive lacked CD45RO, were positively chosen for CCR7, and omitted terminally differentiated effector memory CD45RA+ cells. The length of the CDR3 is 14 residues. Germline assignment: CDR1 MRHNA and CDR2 SNTAGT. Trimming removed 9 bases at V and 3 bases at J, with 15 bases between. Sequenced: naive CD8+ T cells sorted from blood. The TCR sequence derives from a man aged 25-40 years in good health. The gene calls are TRBV6-4 and TRBJ2-1; D not certain. CDR3 sequence (DNA): TGTGCCAGTGGGATCTTAGGGCTCTACAATGAGCAGTTCTTC. It is translated as CASGILGLYNEQFF.